One and the same sample provided the 9 T cell receptor beta chains below, sequenced in a study of cytomegalovirus exposure and HLA in healthy donors. Primers: 60 Vbeta forward and 13 Jbeta reverse. Sequencing was performed with immunoSEQ multiplex PCR; in TCRdb, only in-frame clones are kept and a portion is missing. This sample carries 150,000 to 200,000 clones, approximately 85% of them seen once, and the ten largest clones take 2% to 2.5%. Sequencing was carried out using PBMCs. The receptor set was obtained from a man aged 18 to 29 in good health and CMV-seropositive.

The chain recombines TRBV5-4 with TRBJ2-2, with TRBD2 matching over 10 bases. The J segment lost 3 bases and the V segment lost 4 bases, leaving 3 bases of the junction unmatched. CDR1 is SGHNT, CDR2 YYREEE, per germline (reference sequence). The CDR3 consists of 15 residues. The CDR3 is CASSSSGGYTGELFF. In nucleotides, the CDR3 is TGTGCCAGCAGCAGTAGCGGGGGGTACACCGGGGAGCTGTTTTTT.

V and J are TRBV7-6 and TRBJ1-2, with 9 bases fitting TRBD1. With V trimmed by 6 bases and J by 8 bases, 4 bases remained unmatched. This CDR3 has 12 residues. Germline V gene data show CDR1 as SGHVS and CDR2 as FNYEAQ. The CDR3 is CASRSTGGGYTF. DNA for the CDR3: TGTGCCAGCAGGTCCACAGGGGGCGGCTACACCTTC.

V and J are TRBV5-5 and TRBJ1-5; 7 bases agree with TRBD1. This CDR3 is built from 15 residues. Germline trimming cut 0 bases from V and 4 bases from J; bases unmatched to any gene: 4. Per germline, CDR1 SGHKS and CDR2 YYEKEE (reference sequence). The CDR3 loop reads CASSLVGTENQPQHF. The CDR3 DNA reads TGTGCCAGCAGCTTGGTTGGGACAGAGAATCAGCCCCAGCATTTT.

This sequence joins TRBV6-5 and TRBJ2-3; D may be TRBD2 (5 bases). Germline V gives CDR1 MNHEY, CDR2 SVGAGI. Trimming left V 2 bases short and J 6 bases short, with 12 bases between. The CDR3 is 14 residues long. The CDR3 nucleotides are TGTGCCAGCAGTTACGAGAGGGTGTCTGATACGCAGTATTTT. Its translation: CASSYERVSDTQYF.

The rearrangement links TRBV7-2 to TRBJ1-2; unclear D gene. V shed 2 bases and J shed 8 bases, with 18 bases lying between them. CDR1 SGHTA and CDR2 FQGNSA come from the germline V gene. The CDR3 covers 15 residues. CDR3 sequence: CASSLPLSFGGGYTF. The CDR3 DNA is TGTGCCAGCAGCTTACCGCTTTCCTTTGGAGGAGGCTACACCTTC. The whole variable domain, remainder taken from reference TRBV7-2 and TRBJ1-2, is GAGVSQSPSNKVTEKGKDVELRCDPISGHTALYWYRQSLGQGLEFLIYFQGNSAPDKSGLPSDRFSAERTGGSVSTLTIQRTQQEDSAVYLCASSLPLSFGGGYTFGSGTRLTVV.

This chain joins TRBV6-1 and TRBJ1-1; unclear D gene. This CDR3 has 13 amino acids. CDR1 and CDR2 (germline): MNHNS, SASEGT. Trimming took off 3 bases at V and 1 base at J, with 6 bases between the two ends. This CDR3 is CASSDSENTEAFF. CDR3 nucleotides: TGTGCCAGCAGTGATTCAGAGAACACTGAAGCTTTCTTT.

Only a few counts were recorded for this clone. The chain is built from TRBV19 and TRBJ1-3, with D unresolved. In germline, CDR1 is LNHDA, CDR2 SQIVND (reference sequence). There are 14 residues in the CDR3. V dropped 3 bases and J dropped 5 bases, with 11 bases sitting between them. The DNA of the CDR3 is TGTGCCAGTAGTATGTTGGCCGATCGAAACACCATATATTTT. Translation: CASSMLADRNTIYF. The full variable domain, with the rest looked up from reference TRBV19 and TRBJ1-3, is DGGITQSPKYLFRKEGQNVTLSCEQNLNHDAMYWYRQDPGQGLRLIYYSQIVNDFQKGDIAEGYSVSREKKESFPLTVTSAQKNPTAFYLCASSMLADRNTIYFGEGSWLTVV.

This clone was seen once. The rearrangement joins TRBV19 to TRBJ1-5; the D gene is possibly TRBD1 (6 bases). Trimming stripped 6 bases from V and 1 base from J, with 13 bases between. Germline V lookup: CDR1 LNHDA, CDR2 SQIVND (reference sequence). CDR3 length equals 15 residues. CDR3 DNA: TGTGCCAGTAGCCCGGGGGGCCGGAGCAATCAGCCCCAGCATTTT. As protein: CASSPGGRSNQPQHF.

The rearrangement joins TRBV7-8 to TRBJ1-3; D remains unclear. Trimming left V 1 base short and J 0 bases short, with 7 bases between. CDR3 length equals 15 residues. CDR1 is SGHVS, CDR2 FQNEAQ, per germline. The DNA for the CDR3 is TGTGCCAGCAGCTTAGTAGCTTTCTCTGGAAACACCATATATTTT. This encodes CASSLVAFSGNTIYF. Combining the CDR3 with reference TRBV7-8 and TRBJ1-3 gives the whole variable domain GAGVSQSPRYKVAKRGQDVALRCDPISGHVSLFWYQQALGQGPEFLTYFQNEAQLDKSGLPSDRFFAERPEGSVSTLKIQRTQQEDSAVYLCASSLVAFSGNTIYFGEGSWLTVV.